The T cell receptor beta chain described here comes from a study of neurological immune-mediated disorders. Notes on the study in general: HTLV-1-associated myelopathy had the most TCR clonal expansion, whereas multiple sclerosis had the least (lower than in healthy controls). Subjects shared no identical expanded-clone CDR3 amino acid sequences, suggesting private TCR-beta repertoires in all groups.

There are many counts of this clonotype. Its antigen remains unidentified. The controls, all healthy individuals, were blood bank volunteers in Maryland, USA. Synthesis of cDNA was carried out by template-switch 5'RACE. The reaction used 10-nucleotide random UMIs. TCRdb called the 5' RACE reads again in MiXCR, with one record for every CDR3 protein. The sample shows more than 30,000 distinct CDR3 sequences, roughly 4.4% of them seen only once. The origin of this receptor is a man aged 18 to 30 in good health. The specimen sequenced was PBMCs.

This CDR3 reads CASSLAHRGGETQYF. CDR3 bases: TGCGCCAGCAGCTTGGCCCACAGGGGTGGAGAGACCCAGTACTTC. The chain links TRBV5-1 to TRBJ2-5; 7 bases agree with TRBD1. The germline CDR1 and CDR2 sequences are SGHRS and YFSETQ. Germline trimming cut 0 bases from V and 4 bases from J; bases unmatched to any gene: 6. The CDR3 has 15 residues.